This T cell receptor beta chain is drawn from a study of blood T cell repertoires in COVID-19 (dated by TCRdb to the early 2020s). In the study overall: Collaborator samples came from the United States, Italy and Spain and covered acute and convalescent phases of COVID-19. The material from the prospective study consisted of cDNA or gDNA derived from T cells, B-cell-depleted T cells, or PBMCs. The dataset comprised deeply sampled blood TCRbeta repertoires from subjects exposed to, actively infected with, or recovered from COVID-19. The repertoires were released in a freely available public database meant as a resource for research on the immune response to SARS-CoV-2. Samples were obtained from the ongoing ImmuneRACE study (first 160 participants) and from 1,200 or so subjects provided by 6 global collaborators. The sample metadata nearly always contained a de-identified subject ID, COVID-19 status, age in years and sex. Where HLA class I and class II types were available, the types were taken from metadata supplied by the sample provider, not from assay-based typing. Overall study outcomes, separate from this receptor: The quantity of clinical and demographic metadata differed by source and by participant and was supplied without curation.

Its CDR3 holds 15 amino acids, cysteine through phenylalanine. The retained sequence is limited to the CDR3, 45 bases, with the frame set at the first base. Trimming removed 5 bases from V and 4 bases from J; the gene matches leave 10 bases unexplained. For CDR1 and CDR2, the germline V gene lists SNHLY and FYNNEI. The collaborating institutions used their own protocols to collect whole blood in K2EDTA tubes. For TCRbeta analysis, collaborator samples were shipped as frozen whole blood, as isolated PBMCs, or as DNA extracted from either sample type. TCRbeta CDR3 regions were amplified from genomic DNA using the immunoSEQ Assay, a bias-controlled multiplex PCR. The authors processed their data as follows. The number of nucleated cells in each sample was estimated from the amplification of reference gene primers within the assay. Sequence reads were collapsed and filtered to measure the absolute abundance of every unique TCRbeta CDR3 rearrangement. Productive Simpson clonality was computed per sample as the square root of Simpson's diversity index over productive rearrangements. Here the immuneACCESS table is served through TCRdb, limited to in-frame sequences with V and J called. Missing clones are a known gap in these copies; in checked studies unresolved V genes cover under half, and the rest lacks a known reason. V and J calls and clone size follow that table, whereas D and trimming were derived from the DNA. A total of about 31,000 clones appear in this sample, 75% to 90% of them only once. The top ten constitute roughly 15% of the sample.

As concerns this clone: Its antigen is still unknown. No base-level quality is on record; no much larger clone is a single base apart.

The source of this sequence is a man at least 80 years old with acute or convalescent COVID-19. The material sequenced was peripheral blood. The sequence links TRBV2 to TRBJ1-2; TRBD1 agrees with 7 junctional bases. The nucleotide sequence is TGTGCCAGCAGTCAGACAGGGCAGGGAAGCTATGGCTACACCTTC. It specifies CASSQTGQGSYGYTF.